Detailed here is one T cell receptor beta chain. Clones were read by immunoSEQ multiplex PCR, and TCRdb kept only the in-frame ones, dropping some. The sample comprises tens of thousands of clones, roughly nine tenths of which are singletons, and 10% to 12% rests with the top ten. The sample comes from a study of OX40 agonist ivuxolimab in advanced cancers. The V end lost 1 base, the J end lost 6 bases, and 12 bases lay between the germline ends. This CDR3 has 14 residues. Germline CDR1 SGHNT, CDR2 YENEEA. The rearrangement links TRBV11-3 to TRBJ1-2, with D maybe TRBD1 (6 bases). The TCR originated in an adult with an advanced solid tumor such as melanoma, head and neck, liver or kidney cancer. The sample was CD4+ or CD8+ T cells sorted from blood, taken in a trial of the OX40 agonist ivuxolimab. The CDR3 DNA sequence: TGTGCCAGCAGCTTAGGGGGGCGCCCCGATGGCTACACCTTC. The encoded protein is CASSLGGRPDGYTF. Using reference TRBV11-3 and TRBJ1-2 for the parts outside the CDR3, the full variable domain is EAGVVQSPRYKIIEKKQPVAFWCNPISGHNTLYWYLQNLGQGPELLIRYENEEAVDDSQLPKDRFSAERLKGVDSTLKIQPAELGDSAVYLCASSLGGRPDGYTFGSGTRLTVV.